This T cell receptor beta chain was sequenced during a study of cytomegalovirus exposure and HLA in healthy donors. Background on the study: Early released data had about 80 million unique TCRs, all coming from HLA-typed donors.

Between the trimmed V and J ends, which lost 5 bases and 3 bases, there was a span of 19 bases. Germline V gives CDR1 LNHDA, CDR2 SQIVND (reference sequence). The CDR3 is 16 residues long. To note about this clone: Its antigen remains unidentified.

This PCR relied on a set of 60 Vbeta primers and 13 Jbeta primers. Assay used: immunoSEQ multiplex PCR; TCRdb lists only in-frame clones, some missing. The repertoire holds over 100,000 clones, with about 77% as singletons. General study findings and limits: Later genetic work tied a missense DCLRE1C variant to beta-chain V and J trimming.

This clonotype originated in a woman in her forties in good health and CMV-seronegative. The chain carries TRBV19 and TRBJ1-1; tentatively, D is TRBD1 (5 bases). Input material: PBMCs. The CDR3 DNA sequence: TGTGCCAGTAGTCCTCCCGGGCCAGGGAAGGACACTGAAGCTTTCTTT. It codes for CASSPPGPGKDTEAFF.